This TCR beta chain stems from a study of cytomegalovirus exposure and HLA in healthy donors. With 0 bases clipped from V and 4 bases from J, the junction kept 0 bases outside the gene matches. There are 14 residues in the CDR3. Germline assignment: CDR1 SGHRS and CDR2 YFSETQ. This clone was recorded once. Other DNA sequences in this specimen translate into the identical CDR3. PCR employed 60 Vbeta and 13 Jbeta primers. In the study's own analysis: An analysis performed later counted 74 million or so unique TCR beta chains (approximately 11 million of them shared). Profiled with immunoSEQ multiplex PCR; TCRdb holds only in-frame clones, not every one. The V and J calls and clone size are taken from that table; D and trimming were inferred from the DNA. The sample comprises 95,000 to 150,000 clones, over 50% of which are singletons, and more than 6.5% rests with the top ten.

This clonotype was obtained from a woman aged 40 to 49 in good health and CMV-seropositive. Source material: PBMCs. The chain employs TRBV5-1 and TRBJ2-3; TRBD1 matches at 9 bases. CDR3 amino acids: CASSLGQGADTQYF. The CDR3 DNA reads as TGCGCCAGCAGCTTGGGACAGGGGGCAGATACGCAGTATTTT. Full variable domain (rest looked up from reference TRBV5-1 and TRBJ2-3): KAGVTQTPRYLIKTRGQQVTLSCSPISGHRSVSWYQQTPGQGLQFLFEYFSETQRNKGNFPGRFSGRQFSNSRSEMNVSTLELGDSALYLCASSLGQGADTQYFGPGTRLTVL.